This T cell receptor beta chain came from a study of CD8+ T cells in alopecia areata. Sequencing used cDNA as its template, made by extracting RNA and reverse transcribing it. Data came from immunoSEQ multiplex PCR; TCRdb stores just in-frame clones and leaves some out. The sample records around 250,000 clones, 67% being singletons. Peripheral blood, together with lesional scalp punch biopsies, was collected from alopecia areata patients. From PBMCs, CD4+ and CD8+ T cells were sorted. Notes on this clone: Its antigen remains unidentified.

Study outcomes and limitations: With patients, TCR sharing proved less clear than in mice, a difference possibly related to HLA.

This TCR derives from a human donor with alopecia areata. This specimen was CD4+ T cells sorted from blood, taken at week 0.

The CDR3 bases are TGTGCCAGCACCCGAGACGGTCCCCTCCACTTT. Its translation is CASTRDGPLHF. The chain uses TRBV6-5 and TRBJ1-6; no clear D gene. In germline, CDR1 is MNHEY, CDR2 SVGAGI. V lost 7 bases and J lost 13, with 11 bases in between. The CDR3 runs to 11 residues.